This T cell receptor beta chain was sequenced for a study of radiotherapy plus CTLA-4 blockade in lung cancer. The overall study: Disease control was seen in 31% of patients, objective responses in roughly 17%. The study, taken as a whole, reports: In blood, after radiotherapy plus ipilimumab, tumor-derived TCR clones expanded. Together with interferon-beta, which increased in serum after radiation, early dynamic changes in blood T cell clones were reportedly the best predictors of response.

Remarks on this clone: What it binds is not known.

Enrolled patients, whose metastatic non-small-cell lung cancer was chemo-refractory, received focal radiation plus CTLA-4 blockade with ipilimumab. Assay: immunoSEQ multiplex PCR; the TCRdb copy retains only in-frame clones and omits some. The sample records about 28,000 clones, around three quarters being singletons. Germline lookup yields CDR1 SGHDT and CDR2 YYEEEE. The ends lost 0 bases at V and 9 bases at J; junction bases unmatched: 11. CDR3 size: 15 residues. Sequenced here: peripheral blood, sampled from a patient treated with radiotherapy plus ipilimumab. The chain has TRBV5-6 and TRBJ2-7; TRBD1 matches 8 bases. This TCR was recovered from a human donor with non-small cell lung cancer that progressed on radiotherapy plus ipilimumab. Written as DNA, the CDR3 is TGTGCCAGCAGCTTGGGGAGACAGGGGTCCGGGGGGCAGTACTTC. This codes for CASSLGRQGSGGQYF. The full variable domain, rest sourced from reference TRBV5-6 and TRBJ2-7, is DAGVTQSPTHLIKTRGQQVTLRCSPKSGHDTVSWYQQALGQGPQFIFQYYEEEERQRGNFPDRFSGHQFPNYSSELNVNALLLGDSALYLCASSLGRQGSGGQYFGPGTRLTVT.